This passage covers 32 T cell receptor beta chains from one sample sequenced in a study of OX40 agonist ivuxolimab in advanced cancers. The repertoire was sequenced with immunoSEQ multiplex PCR; TCRdb's copy has only in-frame clones and lacks some. The sample holds some 110,000 clones, approximately 90% seen once. The specimen comprised CD4+ or CD8+ T cells sorted from blood, sampled in a trial of the OX40 agonist ivuxolimab. These receptors all stem from an adult with an advanced solid tumor such as melanoma, head and neck, liver or kidney cancer.

The chain joins TRBV11-2 to TRBJ2-3, with D uncertain. The CDR3 contains 14 residues. Per germline, CDR1 SGHAT and CDR2 FQNNGV. V lost 3 bases, J lost 2 bases, and 9 bases lay in between. The CDR3 here is CASSFPQATDTQYF. The DNA for the CDR3 is TGTGCCAGCAGCTTCCCCCAGGCCACAGATACGCAGTATTTT. The complete variable domain, with remaining parts taken from reference TRBV11-2 and TRBJ2-3, reads EAGVAQSPRYKIIEKRQSVAFWCNPISGHATLYWYQQILGQGPKLLIQFQNNGVVDDSQLPKDRFSAERLKGVDSTLKIQPAKLEDSAVYLCASSFPQATDTQYFGPGTRLTVL.

The chain is built from TRBV5-1 and TRBJ1-2; D possibly corresponds to TRBD1 (6 bases). This CDR3 is 14 amino acids long. Germline CDR1 is SGHRS and CDR2 is YFSETQ. Trimming took 0 bases from V and 8 from J, leaving 14 bases between them. CDR3 DNA sequence: TGCGCCAGCAGCTTGGGACAGGAAATCTCGGGCTACACCTTC. Translating it yields CASSLGQEISGYTF.

The rearrangement joins TRBV29-1 to TRBJ2-1; 11 nucleotides agree with TRBD2. The V gene end was trimmed by 5 bases and the J gene end by 9 bases; junction bases not matched to a gene: 9. This CDR3 comprises 14 residues. Germline V CDR1 and CDR2: SQVTM, ANQGSEA. The chain's CDR3 is CSVLAGGMGSEQFF. The DNA of the CDR3 is TGCAGCGTTCTAGCGGGGGGAATGGGCAGTGAGCAGTTCTTC.

V is TRBV21-1 and J is TRBJ2-7; TRBD1 is the table's D call, not checked against the DNA. TRBV21-1 is listed as a pseudogene. The CDR3 spans 16 residues. CDR3 sequence: CASSKESGPNSYEQYF. The CDR3 nucleotides read TGTGCCAGCAGCAAAGAATCAGGGCCAAACTCCTACGAGCAGTACTTC.

In nucleotides, the CDR3 is TGTGCCAGCAGTTCAGGGACCGGTAGGAATTCACCCCTCCACTTT. Translation gives CASSSGTGRNSPLHF. This rearrangement joins TRBV28 to TRBJ1-6; TRBD1 is a possible D gene (5 bases). V lost 4 bases to trimming and J lost 7 bases, with 14 bases between them. The CDR3 runs to 15 residues. CDR1 is MDHEN and CDR2 is SYDVKM in the germline V gene.

The rearrangement joins TRBV19 to TRBJ1-6; D ambiguous. CDR3 size: 15 residues. Germline CDR1 reads LNHDA; CDR2 reads SQIVND (reference sequence). The germline V and J ends were trimmed by 3 bases and 5 bases, with 11 bases remaining between them. The CDR3: CASSIERQHNSPLHF. CDR3 in DNA: TGTGCCAGTAGTATTGAACGGCAACATAATTCACCCCTCCACTTT.

CDR3: CAISANGGVQETQYF. The CDR3 DNA follows: TGTGCCATCAGTGCTAACGGGGGGGTCCAGGAGACCCAGTACTTC. The V call is TRBV10-3, the J call TRBJ2-5; 8 nucleotides line up with TRBD2. This CDR3 contains 15 residues. The V gene end was trimmed by 4 bases and the J gene end by 5 bases; junction bases not matched to a gene: 9. The germline gives CDR1 ENHRY, CDR2 SYGVKD.

Written as DNA, the CDR3 is TGTGCCAGTAGTGCGGCTCACGGGACTAGCGGGATAAATGAGCAGTTCTTC. Amino acids: CASSAAHGTSGINEQFF. V and J are TRBV19 and TRBJ2-1, with 13 bases that match TRBD2. V trimming: 5 bases; J trimming: 7 bases; junction bases outside the gene matches: 11. CDR3 length equals 17 residues. Germline V gene data show CDR1 as LNHDA and CDR2 as SQIVND (reference sequence). The entire variable domain, with the rest obtained from reference TRBV19 and TRBJ2-1, is as follows: DGGITQSPKYLFRKEGQNVTLSCEQNLNHDAMYWYRQDPGQGLRLIYYSQIVNDFQKGDIAEGYSVSREKKESFPLTVTSAQKNPTAFYLCASSAAHGTSGINEQFFGPGTRLTVL.

The chain is built from TRBV18 and TRBJ1-1; 9 bases are a match to TRBD1. The CDR3 covers 14 residues. Trimming cost V 4 bases and J 3 bases; bases outside gene matches: 3. Germline CDR1 is KGHSH and CDR2 is LQKENI. The CDR3 is CASSRTGDYTEAFF. CDR3 DNA sequence: TGTGCCAGCTCACGGACAGGGGATTACACTGAAGCTTTCTTT.

The CDR3 region is CASSATSARQETQYF. For the CDR3, the DNA is TGCGCCAGCAGCGCGACTAGCGCGCGACAAGAGACCCAGTACTTC. This chain joins TRBV5-1 and TRBJ2-5; TRBD2 agrees at 8 bases. CDR3 length: 15 residues. The V and J ends lost 4 bases and 2 bases, in that order; junction bases with no gene match: 7. Germline V gives CDR1 SGHRS, CDR2 YFSETQ.

The count of this clone is one. The rearrangement links TRBV28 to TRBJ1-1; D is undetermined. V was trimmed by 7 bases and J by 0 bases, leaving 6 bases between them. The germline gives CDR1 MDHEN, CDR2 SYDVKM. The length of the CDR3 is 12 residues. The CDR3 DNA reads as TGTGCCAGCAATAAGATGAACACTGAAGCTTTCTTT. Protein product: CASNKMNTEAFF.

In nucleotides, the CDR3 is TGTGCCAGCACCACTGTTGGGGGACTCTATGGCTACACCTTC. Translated: CASTTVGGLYGYTF. The chain carries TRBV28 and TRBJ1-2, with D perhaps TRBD1 (5 bases). Trimming cost V 7 bases and J 4 bases, with 16 bases left between them. Germline V gives CDR1 MDHEN, CDR2 SYDVKM. This CDR3 has 14 residues.

The gene calls are TRBV10-3 and TRBJ1-2; 8 bases agree with TRBD1. J lost 7 bases, V lost 3 bases, and 7 bases had no gene match. CDR1 and CDR2 (germline): ENHRY, SYGVKD. The CDR3 is 14 amino acids. DNA of the CDR3: TGTGCCATCAGTGATTCGGACAGGGTACGTGGCTACACCTTC. Its protein is CAISDSDRVRGYTF.

This clone turned up a few times. The J gene is TRBJ2-2, the V gene TRBV28; the match to TRBD1 covers 9 bases. The CDR3 contains 15 residues. Germline-derived CDR1 and CDR2 are MDHEN and SYDVKM. V trimming: 6 bases; J trimming: 8 bases; junction bases outside the gene matches: 10. CDR3 nucleotide sequence: TGTGCCAGCAGCCCTCGGACAGGGGTTGTGGGGGAGCTGTTTTTT. It is translated as CASSPRTGVVGELFF.

The V and J genes are TRBV7-2 and TRBJ2-7; no firm D call. The better agreement between TRBJ2-5 and the DNA end casts doubt on the J call. Germline CDR1 and CDR2: SGHTA and FQGNSA. The CDR3 spans 15 residues. The CDR3 is CASSLAAQNQETQYF. CDR3 in DNA: TGTGCCAGCAGCTTAGCCGCCCAGAACCAAGAGACCCAGTACTTC.

J is TRBJ2-3 and V is TRBV7-6; TRBD1 aligns across 7 bases. Germline CDR1 is SGHVS and CDR2 is FNYEAQ. The CDR3 is 15 residues long. Trimming cost V 5 bases and J 1 base; bases outside gene matches: 6. CDR3 sequence reads: CASSPNRGGTDTQYF. CDR3 nucleotides: TGTGCCAGCAGCCCTAACAGGGGTGGCACAGATACGCAGTATTTT.

J is TRBJ1-5 and V is TRBV6-5, with 9 bases that match TRBD1. The CDR3 is 15 amino acids. From germline, CDR1 is MNHEY and CDR2 SVGAGI. Unmatched junction bases numbered 8, after V lost 8 bases and J lost 3 bases. The CDR3 is CASSATGGVNQPQHF. In DNA form, the CDR3 reads TGTGCCAGCTCTGCGACAGGGGGTGTCAATCAGCCCCAGCATTTT.

The rearrangement uses TRBV5-1 and TRBJ1-2, with 9 bases lining up with TRBD1. Trimming removed 7 bases from V and 0 bases from J; junction bases left unmatched: 10. Germline CDR1 SGHRS, CDR2 YFSETQ. The CDR3 is 16 amino acids. The CDR3 spells CASSLLGTGTNYGYTF. CDR3 nucleotide sequence: TGCGCCAGCTCCCTATTAGGGACAGGGACTAACTATGGCTACACCTTC.

The J gene is TRBJ1-2, the V gene TRBV28; 11 bases are shared with TRBD1. Germline V gene sequence: CDR1 MDHEN, CDR2 SYDVKM. This CDR3 has 16 residues. V trimming: 3 bases; J trimming: 5 bases; junction bases outside the gene matches: 8. The CDR3: CASSFYGQGAGYGYTF. The CDR3 nucleotides are TGTGCCAGCAGTTTTTATGGACAGGGGGCTGGATATGGCTACACCTTC.

This clone appeared a few times. This chain links TRBV28 with TRBJ1-5, with D possibly being TRBD1 (6 bases). This CDR3 region has 15 residues. Trimming shortened V by 3 bases and J by 2 bases, and 11 bases separated the two germline ends. Germline V gene lookup returns CDR1 MDHEN and CDR2 SYDVKM. CDR3 in amino acids: CASSFGGGGNQPQHF. CDR3 DNA sequence: TGTGCCAGCAGTTTTGGAGGGGGGGGCAATCAGCCCCAGCATTTT.

This sequence joins TRBV11-2 and TRBJ1-1; D perhaps matches TRBD1 (6 bases). Germline V gene data show CDR1 as SGHAT and CDR2 as FQNNGV. The CDR3 contains 15 residues. Deletions cut 0 bases from V and 0 bases from J, with 8 bases between. Written as DNA, the CDR3 is TGTGCCAGCAGCTTAGATGGGGGGCTGAACACTGAAGCTTTCTTT. Residues: CASSLDGGLNTEAFF.

This chain joins TRBV5-4 and TRBJ1-2; D ambiguous. With 0 bases removed from V and 0 bases from J, the gap between germline ends came to 9 bases. CDR3 length equals 15 residues. CDR1 is SGHNT, CDR2 YYREEE, per germline (reference sequence). The CDR3 DNA reads TGTGCCAGCAGCTTGGCGGGTAAAGCTAACTATGGCTACACCTTC. This codes for CASSLAGKANYGYTF.

This clone was recorded only once. The chain couples TRBV7-3 to TRBJ2-7; perhaps TRBD2 as D (6 bases). Germline V gives CDR1 SGHTA, CDR2 FQGTGA. Trimming cost V 1 base and J 3 bases, with 19 bases left between them. This CDR3 is 17 amino acids long. CDR3 residues: CASSLNGAGPPSYEQYF. CDR3 coding DNA: TGTGCCAGCAGCTTAAACGGCGCGGGACCGCCCAGCTACGAGCAGTACTTC. Supplemented by reference TRBV7-3 and TRBJ2-7, the full variable domain reads GAGVSQTPSNKVTEKGKYVELRCDPISGHTALYWYRQSLGQGPEFLIYFQGTGAADDSGLPNDRFFAVRPEGSVSTLKIQRTERGDSAVYLCASSLNGAGPPSYEQYFGPGTRLTVT.

CDR3 amino acids: CASSLAGTIPYNEQFF. In DNA form, the CDR3 reads TGTGCCAGCAGCTTGGCCGGGACGATACCCTACAATGAGCAGTTCTTC. The rearrangement links TRBV5-6 to TRBJ2-1, with D perhaps given as TRBD1 or TRBD2 (5 bases each). Deletions cut 0 bases from V and 2 bases from J, with 12 bases between. Germline CDR1 SGHDT, CDR2 YYEEEE. CDR3 size: 16 residues.

The chain is built from TRBV2 and TRBJ2-1; 10 bases fit TRBD1. With V trimmed by 6 bases and J by 6 bases, 8 bases remained unmatched. Germline V lookup: CDR1 SNHLY, CDR2 FYNNEI. This CDR3 contains 15 residues. CDR3 loop: CASRGDRGRSNEQFF. The CDR3 bases are TGTGCCAGCAGGGGGGACAGGGGTAGGTCCAATGAGCAGTTCTTC.

The chain has TRBV28 and TRBJ1-2, with D unclear. The V and J ends lost 6 bases and 6 bases respectively, with 14 bases between them. Per germline, CDR1 MDHEN and CDR2 SYDVKM. This CDR3 comprises 13 residues. CDR3 bases: TGTGCCAGCAGCCTGGACCGAGCCAATGGCTACACCTTC. Encoded protein: CASSLDRANGYTF.

The chain combines TRBV7-2 with TRBJ1-3; TRBD1 matches 7 bases. Germline loops: CDR1 SGHTA, CDR2 FQGNSA. Trimming removed 1 base from V and 1 base from J; junction bases left unmatched: 7. There are 17 residues in the CDR3. The CDR3 is CASSLVMIQGSGNTIYF. The DNA for the CDR3 is TGTGCCAGCAGCTTAGTGATGATACAGGGGTCTGGAAACACCATATATTTT. The variable domain in full, completed from reference TRBV7-2 and TRBJ1-3, reads GAGVSQSPSNKVTEKGKDVELRCDPISGHTALYWYRQSLGQGLEFLIYFQGNSAPDKSGLPSDRFSAERTGGSVSTLTIQRTQQEDSAVYLCASSLVMIQGSGNTIYFGEGSWLTVV.

The chain couples TRBV6-5 to TRBJ2-5, with 8 bases lining up with TRBD2. V dropped 5 bases and J dropped 5; count of bases not matched to a gene: 10. CDR1 and CDR2 (germline): MNHEY, SVGAGI. The CDR3 covers 15 residues. The CDR3 DNA sequence: TGTGCCAGCAGTAGGGCTCGGACGGGGGGGGAGACCCAGTACTTC. Translation: CASSRARTGGETQYF.

V usage is TRBV11-2 and J usage is TRBJ2-1; D is perhaps TRBD2 (6 bases). Germline CDR1 is SGHAT and CDR2 is FQNNGV. This CDR3 region has 14 residues. Trimming shortened V by 6 bases and J by 2 bases, and 11 bases separated the two germline ends. CDR3 in DNA: TGTGCCAGCAGAGGGCGGGGAACCTACAATGAGCAGTTCTTC. Protein: CASRGRGTYNEQFF. The complete variable domain, with remaining parts taken from reference TRBV11-2 and TRBJ2-1, reads EAGVAQSPRYKIIEKRQSVAFWCNPISGHATLYWYQQILGQGPKLLIQFQNNGVVDDSQLPKDRFSAERLKGVDSTLKIQPAKLEDSAVYLCASRGRGTYNEQFFGPGTRLTVL.

This chain connects TRBV19 to TRBJ1-3; D remains unclear. V lost 5 bases and J lost 4, with 15 bases in between. CDR1 is LNHDA and CDR2 is SQIVND in the germline V gene (reference sequence). The CDR3 loop spans 15 amino acids. Here the CDR3 DNA reads TGTGCCAGTAGTTCCGGAGTTAAGTCCGGAAACACCATATATTTT. It encodes CASSSGVKSGNTIYF.

The chain has TRBV10-2 and TRBJ2-5; possibly TRBD1 for D (6 bases). The CDR3 is made up of 14 amino acids. In germline, CDR1 is WSHSY, CDR2 SAAADI. V was pared by 7 bases and J by 2 bases, with 14 bases between. As DNA, the CDR3 is TGCGCCAGCAACCCCAGGGGCGGACAAGAGACCCAGTACTTC. Its translation is CASNPRGGQETQYF.

This chain joins TRBV15 and TRBJ2-4; 10 bases fit TRBD1. Per germline, CDR1 LNHNV and CDR2 YYDKDF (reference sequence). V dropped 0 bases and J dropped 7; count of bases not matched to a gene: 15. CDR3 length equals 19 residues. Here the CDR3 reads CATSRENIGDRGLKNIQYF. Here the CDR3 DNA reads TGTGCCACCAGCAGAGAGAACATTGGGGACAGGGGATTAAAGAACATTCAGTACTTC.